The sequence of this TCR beta chain was determined in a study of blood T cells in healthy people across ages. J was trimmed by 12 bases and V by 3 bases; bases with no gene match: 11. The CDR3 is made up of 14 amino acids. Germline V CDR1 and CDR2: DFQATT, SNEGSKA (reference sequence). Using a J-beta primer mix together with a sample-barcoded 5' primer, a second PCR was run for roughly 6 to 12 cycles. TCRdb reprocessed the 5' RACE reads with MiXCR, giving one entry per CDR3 protein. The sample has about 650,000 distinct CDR3 sequences, roughly 32% seen once. This clonotype was picked up a small number of times. Each individual donor underwent a draw of about 9.1 milliliters of peripheral blood.

The origin of this receptor is an elderly woman in good health. The V gene is TRBV20-1, the J gene TRBJ1-4, with 9 bases aligning to TRBD1. The material sequenced was blood. CDR3 region: CSARTGGTRTELFF. The CDR3 DNA reads TGCAGTGCTAGGACAGGGGGGACTCGAACTGAACTGTTTTTT.